This entry is about one T cell receptor beta chain. The data derive from a study of blood T cells in healthy people across ages. Alongside a J-beta primer mix, a sample-barcoded 5' primer served in a second PCR lasting 7 to 11 cycles. Using its own MiXCR run on the 5' RACE reads, TCRdb lists one record per CDR3 protein. The table has some 760,000 distinct CDR3 sequences, 25% seen once; the top ten hold approximately 4%. The CDR3 is 19 amino acids. The junction had 10 bases not matched to a gene; V was cut back by 0 bases and J by 5 bases. The germline CDR1 and CDR2 sequences are MNHEY and SVGAGI. These records were also assigned to another study, of T cells of mothers and their children. That paper notes: Related mother-child pairs showed slightly higher but non-significant overlap than unrelated pairs.

The chain joins TRBV6-5 to TRBJ2-2; the match to TRBD2 covers 12 bases. What was sequenced was blood. The sequence was obtained from a boy aged 5-17 years in good health. The CDR3 sequence: CASSYSGLAGRIGTGELFF. CDR3 bases: TGTGCCAGCAGTTACTCAGGACTAGCGGGAAGGATTGGGACCGGGGAGCTGTTTTTT.